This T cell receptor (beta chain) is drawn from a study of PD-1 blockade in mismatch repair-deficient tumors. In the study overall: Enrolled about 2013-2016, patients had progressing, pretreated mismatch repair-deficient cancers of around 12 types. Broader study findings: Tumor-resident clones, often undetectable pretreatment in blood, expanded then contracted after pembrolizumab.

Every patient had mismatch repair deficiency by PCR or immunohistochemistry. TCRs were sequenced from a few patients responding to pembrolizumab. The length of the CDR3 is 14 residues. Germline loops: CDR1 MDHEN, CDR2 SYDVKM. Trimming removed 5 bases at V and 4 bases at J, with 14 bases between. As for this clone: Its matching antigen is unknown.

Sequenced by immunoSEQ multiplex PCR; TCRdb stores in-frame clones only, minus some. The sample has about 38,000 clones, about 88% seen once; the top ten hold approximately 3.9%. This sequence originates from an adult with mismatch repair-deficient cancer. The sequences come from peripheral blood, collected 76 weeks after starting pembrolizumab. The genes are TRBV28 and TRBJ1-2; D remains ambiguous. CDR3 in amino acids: CASSLLVGSYGYTF. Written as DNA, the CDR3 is TGTGCCAGCAGTCTCCTCGTGGGGAGCTATGGCTACACCTTC.